Listed below are T cell receptor beta chains from one sample, sequenced in a study of regulatory T cells in long-lasting Graves disease. MiXCR, run by TCRdb on the multiplex PCR reads, gives a single entry per CDR3 protein. Of roughly 500,000 distinct CDR3 sequences detected, roughly 13% appear once; the ten largest clones hold over 7.5%. The same data also went into a second study, on T cells in Graves' hyperthyroidism and ophthalmopathy.

This material consisted of peripheral blood mononuclear cells (PBMCs), taken at new diagnosis, from a patient treated with antithyroid drugs. These receptors came from a man aged 25 to 40 with Graves disease. Both conserved end residues are trimmed from each CDR3.

TRBV7-2	TRBJ2-3	ASSLERRERDTQY
TRBV20-1	TRBJ1-2	SARIPGSGYGYT
TRBV20-1	TRBJ2-7	SASRDRDYEQY
TRBV18	TRBJ2-3	ASSPRNPTSGRPRDTQY
TRBV28	TRBJ2-7	ASSLTGQLSYEQY
TRBV7-2	TRBJ2-5	ASSLAGHMVGETQY
TRBV9	TRBJ2-2	ASSVRAGDTGELF
TRBV18	TRBJ2-7	ASSPPGLVYEQY
TRBV27	TRBJ2-7	ASSLRFGGQRSYEQY
TRBV11-3	TRBJ2-1	ASSLEGGRVHNEQF
TRBV5-6	TRBJ2-1	ASSPLADFSYNEQF
TRBV7-2	TRBJ2-7	ASSLEVWQTQDEQY
TRBV7-2	TRBJ2-3	ASSQPSNTQY
TRBV30	TRBJ1-1	AWMTGITEAF
TRBV29-1	TRBJ1-2	SVYTGTGSWGYT
TRBV6-1	TRBJ1-1	ASSARAAEAF
TRBV11-2	TRBJ2-5	ASSLGLAAQETQY
TRBV19	TRBJ2-2	ASSKDRVGRELF
TRBV11-2	TRBJ1-3	ASSRRDSPYSGNTIY
TRBV7-2	TRBJ2-5	ASSLSVVLAGGETQY
TRBV29-1	TRBJ2-2	SVAEYSGELF
TRBV24-1	TRBJ2-3	ATSDRSGRTPDTQY
TRBV29-1	TRBJ2-7	SAGTGWEYEQY
TRBV5-1	TRBJ2-7	ASSLGGTSGYEQY
TRBV9	TRBJ2-5	ASSPAGGGETQY
TRBV19	TRBJ2-7	ASSRTHRGAPYEQY
TRBV6-1	TRBJ1-2	ASSEMLRDRNYGYT
TRBV20-1	TRBJ2-2	SAGSGLGTGELF
TRBV2	TRBJ2-7	ASSAGTHAGDEQY
TRBV10-3	TRBJ2-7	AILTDSSYEQY
TRBV3-1	TRBJ1-2	ASTPTQIANYGYT
TRBV6-2/TRBV6-3	TRBJ2-1	ASSYLPDYLAYFPNEQF
TRBV20-1	TRBJ1-6	SAIGSQMTLH
TRBV6-9	TRBJ2-4	ASSSGRGNIQY
TRBV18	TRBJ2-3	ASSPGATGDTQY
TRBV11-2	TRBJ2-2	ASSPDGTDPGELF
TRBV12-3/TRBV12-4	TRBJ2-7	ASSLARTSGRTGREQY
TRBV6-1	TRBJ1-1	ASSRQTNTEAF
TRBV6-2/TRBV6-3	TRBJ2-7	ASSYSSLTGWYEQY
TRBV2	TRBJ2-5	ASSEAGLYQETQY
TRBV20-1	TRBJ2-1	SAREPLGGGHNEQF
TRBV12-3/TRBV12-4	TRBJ1-2	ASGLPTGTGYT
TRBV25-1	TRBJ1-1	ASSESLGSTEAF
TRBV25-1	TRBJ2-7	ASSEASSGGAYEQY
TRBV12-3/TRBV12-4	TRBJ2-7	ANRLAGAGEQY
TRBV12-3/TRBV12-4	TRBJ2-5	ASSFGGGRGETQY
TRBV18	TRBJ2-3	ASSPLASRGADTQY